Reported below is one TCR beta chain. The antigen is not known. Other DNA sequences from this sample encode an identical CDR3 as well. The data are from a study of T cell responses to AZD1222 COVID-19 vaccine. Study as a whole: Samples with a second dose at about 4 or about 12 weeks were pooled together. Study-level findings and limits: Spike-specific TCR depth and breadth grew after two AZD1222 doses. Donors were mostly white British, more females; clonal diversity possibly underestimated. The reported proportion of spike-specific TCRs targeting unmutated variant regions was nearly half.

Method: immunoSEQ multiplex PCR; TCRdb's copy keeps in-frame clones and lacks some. The table records more than 90,000 clones, roughly nine tenths of them present only once. V was cut by 4 bases and J by 1 base, with 2 bases left in between. CDR3 length: 13 residues. This sequence originates from an adult in good health. This sequence joins TRBV12-3 or TRBV12-4 and TRBJ2-6; D unresolved. The sample here was peripheral blood, taken on day 0 of AZD1222 vaccination. CDR3 nucleotide sequence: TGTGCCAGCAGTTCGTCTGGGGCCAACGTCCTGACTTTC. It is translated as CASSSSGANVLTF.